The 28 T cell receptor beta chains below come from one sample, sequenced in a study of cytomegalovirus exposure and HLA in healthy donors. PCR amplification relied on 60 Vbeta primers (plus 13 Jbeta primers). The table came from immunoSEQ multiplex PCR; TCRdb's copy has only in-frame clones and leaves some out. The sample has 220,000 or so clones. Sequencing input: PBMCs. The receptors come from a girl aged 2 to 10 in good health and CMV-seropositive.

V is TRBV9 and J is TRBJ1-2, with unresolved D. The CDR3 runs to 14 residues. The V and J ends lost 0 bases and 4 bases respectively, with 10 bases between them. From germline, CDR1 is SGDLS and CDR2 YYNGEE. This CDR3 is CASSVEEGLYGYTF. The CDR3 region has the DNA TGTGCCAGCAGCGTAGAAGAGGGCCTCTATGGCTACACCTTC.

V usage is TRBV6-5 and J usage is TRBJ1-1; 10 bases fit TRBD1. The V gene's germline CDR1 is MNHEY and CDR2 SVGAGI. The J segment lost 5 bases and the V segment lost 4 bases, leaving 1 base of the junction unmatched. CDR3 size: 13 residues. The CDR3 bases are TGTGCCAGCAGTTGGACAGGGGGGACTGAAGCTTTCTTT. Its protein product is CASSWTGGTEAFF.

This chain joins TRBV2 and TRBJ2-7; D gene unclear. V was shortened by 3 bases and J by 0 bases, with 12 bases between the two germline ends. CDR1 is SNHLY, CDR2 FYNNEI, per germline. This CDR3 is 15 amino acids long. The CDR3 here is CASSDPTTISYEQYF. As DNA, the CDR3 is TGTGCCAGCAGTGACCCGACAACAATCTCCTACGAGCAGTACTTC.

The chain uses TRBV2 and TRBJ1-4, with a tentative D call TRBD1 (5 bases). This CDR3 is 14 amino acids long. The germline gives CDR1 SNHLY, CDR2 FYNNEI. V was shortened by 6 bases and J by 8 bases, with 16 bases between the two germline ends. CDR3 DNA sequence: TGTGCCAGCAGAGGATGGGGGGAGAGAGAAAAACTGTTTTTT. Amino acid sequence: CASRGWGEREKLFF.

The chain is built from TRBV4-1 and TRBJ2-2; 8 bases fit TRBD2. Trimming cost V 0 bases and J 0 bases; bases outside gene matches: 3. The germline V gene has CDR1 MGHRA and CDR2 YSYEKL. CDR3 length equals 17 residues. The CDR3 loop is CASSQDSGGANTGELFF. The CDR3 DNA follows: TGCGCCAGCAGCCAAGATTCGGGGGGGGCGAACACCGGGGAGCTGTTTTTT.

The chain links TRBV15 to TRBJ1-5; 7 nucleotides agree with TRBD1. The CDR3 contains 16 residues. Per germline, CDR1 LNHNV and CDR2 YYDKDF (reference sequence). V trimming: 1 base; J trimming: 3 bases; junction bases outside the gene matches: 6. The CDR3 is CATSRGPTGVNQPQHF. CDR3 nucleotide sequence: TGTGCCACCAGCAGAGGCCCCACAGGGGTCAATCAGCCCCAGCATTTT.

The chain recombines TRBV6-5 with TRBJ1-1; D possibly corresponds to TRBD1 (6 bases). Germline CDR1 reads MNHEY; CDR2 reads SVGAGI. The CDR3 length is 14 residues. The V and J ends lost 0 bases and 6 bases respectively, with 11 bases between them. CDR3 coding DNA: TGTGCCAGCAGTTACTCCCGGGGGGCACCTGAAGCTTTCTTT. It codes for CASSYSRGAPEAFF.

The V gene is TRBV7-7, the J gene TRBJ2-5, with D possibly being TRBD2 (6 bases). Germline V gene lookup returns CDR1 SSHAT and CDR2 FNYEAQ (reference sequence). The CDR3 loop spans 13 amino acids. Trimming pared 3 bases from V and 2 bases from J, leaving 7 bases between. CDR3 bases: TGTGCCAGCAGCTTCGGGGGACAAGAGACCCAGTACTTC. Translation gives CASSFGGQETQYF.

Here the CDR3 DNA reads TGTGCCAGCAGCCCCGGGACAAACTCCTACGAGCAGTACTTC. Protein: CASSPGTNSYEQYF. The chain uses TRBV27 and TRBJ2-7; a weak D match, TRBD1 (6 bases). Germline V gene data show CDR1 as MNHEY and CDR2 as SMNVEV (reference sequence). The CDR3 totals 14 residues. Trimming shortened V by 6 bases and J by 0 bases, and 12 bases separated the two germline ends.

The J gene is TRBJ2-7, the V gene TRBV5-1; 7 bases align to TRBD1. Germline V CDR1 and CDR2: SGHRS, YFSETQ. Trimming removed 4 bases from V and 2 bases from J; junction bases left unmatched: 6. The CDR3 covers 14 residues. CDR3: CASSPGTDPYEQYF. The DNA of the CDR3 is TGCGCCAGCAGCCCGGGGACAGACCCCTACGAGCAGTACTTC.

The J gene is TRBJ2-7, the V gene TRBV10-1; tentative D call: TRBD1 (6 bases). The CDR3 length is 11 residues. Germline values: CDR1 WNHNN, CDR2 SYGVQD (reference sequence). Trimming cost V 10 bases and J 4 bases, with 11 bases left between them. The CDR3 spells CATLDRYEQYF. CDR3 DNA: TGCGCCACCCTAGACAGGTACGAGCAGTACTTC.

The rearrangement links TRBV7-8 to TRBJ2-1; D may be TRBD2 (6 bases). In germline, CDR1 is SGHVS, CDR2 FQNEAQ. CDR3 size: 13 residues. The CDR3 region is CATRLGTYNEQFF. In DNA form, the CDR3 reads TGTGCTACCCGACTAGGTACATACAATGAGCAGTTCTTC.

The gene calls are TRBV5-6 and TRBJ2-3; the match to TRBD2 covers 11 bases. CDR3 length: 15 amino acids. The junction had 2 bases not matched to a gene; V was cut back by 2 bases and J by 3 bases. CDR1 is SGHDT, CDR2 YYEEEE, per germline. CDR3: CASSFSGRATDTQYF. The CDR3 bases are TGTGCCAGCAGCTTTAGCGGGAGGGCTACAGATACGCAGTATTTT.

The V and J genes are TRBV5-1 and TRBJ2-1; 12 bases match TRBD1. The CDR3 length is 15 residues. The V gene's germline CDR1 is SGHRS and CDR2 YFSETQ. After removal of 2 bases from V and 8 bases from J, the junction contained 5 bases not matched to a gene. The CDR3 coding sequence is TGCGCCAGCAGCTTAGAAGGGACAGGGGGCCATGAGCAGTTCTTC. Translated, it gives CASSLEGTGGHEQFF.

This chain joins TRBV28 and TRBJ2-7, with D possibly TRBD2 on 5 matching bases. The CDR3 spans 16 residues. The ends were cut back, 2 bases at V and 2 bases at J, with 16 bases in the middle. Germline V CDR1 and CDR2: MDHEN, SYDVKM. The CDR3 protein is CASSLTIRGRTYEQYF. CDR3 sequence (DNA): TGTGCCAGCAGTTTAACAATCCGCGGGCGGACCTACGAGCAGTACTTC.

The chain employs TRBV18 and TRBJ2-6; tentatively, D is TRBD1 (5 bases). Deletions cut 4 bases from V and 0 bases from J, with 7 bases between. Germline CDR1 is KGHSH and CDR2 is LQKENI. CDR3 length: 15 residues. CDR3 bases: TGTGCCAGCTCACAACAGGCCTCTGGGGCCAACGTCCTGACTTTC. Residues: CASSQQASGANVLTF. The full variable domain, its missing parts supplied by reference TRBV18 and TRBJ2-6, is NAGVMQNPRHLVRRRGQEARLRCSPMKGHSHVYWYRQLPEEGLKFMVYLQKENIIDESGMPKERFSAEFPKEGPSILRIQQVVRGDSAAYFCASSQQASGANVLTFGAGSRLTVL.

The CDR3 sequence: CASSHGGLAGGGEQYF. CDR3 nucleotides: TGCGCCAGCAGCCACGGCGGACTAGCGGGAGGGGGCGAGCAGTACTTC. This chain uses TRBV4-1 with TRBJ2-7, with TRBD2 matching 15 bases. The CDR3 totals 16 residues. The ends lost 3 bases at V and 6 bases at J; junction bases unmatched: 6. Germline V lookup: CDR1 MGHRA, CDR2 YSYEKL.

The rearrangement joins TRBV7-8 to TRBJ2-7; a possible D gene is TRBD2 (6 bases). CDR1 is SGHVS, CDR2 FQNEAQ, per germline. Deletions cut 5 bases from V and 5 bases from J, with 22 bases between. This CDR3 spans 16 amino acids. CDR3 sequence reads: CASSPRRAGFNDEQYF. The DNA for the CDR3 is TGTGCCAGCAGCCCTAGGAGGGCGGGATTTAACGACGAGCAGTACTTC.

The CDR3 sequence: CASSLVTLTLDYYEQYF. CDR3 nucleotide sequence: TGTGCCAGCAGCTTAGTAACTCTTACTCTAGATTACTACGAGCAGTACTTC. The V call is TRBV11-2, the J call TRBJ2-7, with D hard to call. Trimming cost V 1 base and J 3 bases, with 19 bases left between them. The germline gives CDR1 SGHAT, CDR2 FQNNGV. This CDR3 comprises 17 residues.

The CDR3 sequence is CSVNEVGDEQFF. For the CDR3, the DNA is TGCAGCGTCAACGAAGTGGGCGATGAGCAGTTCTTC. The rearrangement joins TRBV29-1 to TRBJ2-1; D remains ambiguous. The CDR3 spans 12 residues. V lost 6 bases, J lost 8 bases, and 14 bases lay in between. Germline-derived CDR1 and CDR2 are SQVTM and ANQGSEA.

The V gene is TRBV28, the J gene TRBJ1-5, with 9 bases lining up with TRBD1. Germline assignment: CDR1 MDHEN and CDR2 SYDVKM. The junction had 13 bases not matched to a gene; V was cut back by 4 bases and J by 6 bases. The CDR3 runs 17 residues. CDR3 sequence: CASSSTLGTGWGQPQHF. CDR3 nucleotides: TGTGCCAGCAGTTCAACACTGGGGACAGGGTGGGGTCAGCCCCAGCATTTT.

This chain links TRBV5-6 with TRBJ2-7; D is perhaps TRBD2 (6 bases). This CDR3 contains 13 residues. Trimming pared 0 bases from V and 6 bases from J, leaving 10 bases between. Germline CDR1 SGHDT, CDR2 YYEEEE. CDR3 nucleotides: TGTGCCAGCAGCTTGGTGTCTAGCGCCGAGCAGTACTTC. Protein sequence: CASSLVSSAEQYF.

The chain links TRBV28 to TRBJ2-7; 9 bases fit TRBD1. The V gene end was trimmed by 4 bases and the J gene end by 3 bases; junction bases not matched to a gene: 7. CDR1 and CDR2 (germline): MDHEN, SYDVKM. The CDR3 is 15 residues long. In DNA, the CDR3 is TGTGCCAGCAGTTCCCCCGGGACAGGGAACTACGAGCAGTACTTC. It is translated as CASSSPGTGNYEQYF.

In nucleotides, the CDR3 is TGTGCCACCAGCAGGGACAGGATAGCCAAAAACATTCAGTACTTC. Amino acids: CATSRDRIAKNIQYF. The chain joins TRBV15 to TRBJ2-4, with TRBD1 matching over 7 bases. Germline V gives CDR1 LNHNV, CDR2 YYDKDF (reference sequence). This CDR3 contains 15 residues. J gave up 0 bases and V 3 bases, and 2 bases lay outside the gene matches.

The V and J genes are TRBV2 and TRBJ2-7, with TRBD2 matching 9 bases. The CDR3 consists of 16 residues. Germline values: CDR1 SNHLY, CDR2 FYNNEI. V dropped 4 bases and J dropped 3; count of bases not matched to a gene: 10. For the CDR3, the DNA is TGTGCCAGCAGTGGGGCTAGCGGGATGGCGCTCTACGAGCAGTACTTC. Translation gives CASSGASGMALYEQYF.

On this clone: Other DNA sequences from this sample encode an identical CDR3 as well. The V call is TRBV2, the J call TRBJ1-2, with 8 positions matching TRBD1. Germline lookup yields CDR1 SNHLY and CDR2 FYNNEI. The CDR3 runs to 13 residues. J was trimmed by 6 bases and V by 6 bases; bases with no gene match: 6. CDR3 residues: CASRAGTGDGYTF. The CDR3 nucleotides read TGTGCCAGCAGAGCCGGGACAGGAGATGGCTACACCTTC.

This chain connects TRBV29-1 to TRBJ2-5; 7 bases fit TRBD2. The J call could be wrong; TRBJ2-7 is a better fit for the DNA end. CDR1 and CDR2 from the germline V gene are SQVTM and ANQGSEA. The CDR3 consists of 14 residues. This chain's CDR3 is CSVATRRRGYEQYF. The CDR3 DNA follows: TGCAGCGTTGCAACCAGGCGGCGGGGGTACGAGCAGTACTTC.

The chain recombines TRBV19 with TRBJ2-7; 9 bases map to TRBD2. The CDR3 runs 17 residues. Germline V CDR1 and CDR2: LNHDA, SQIVND (reference sequence). V shed 3 bases, J shed 3 bases, and the junction held 12 bases outside the gene matches. The CDR3 here is CASSISAGGGYIYEQYF. The CDR3 nucleotides read TGTGCCAGTAGTATCTCAGCGGGGGGCGGTTATATCTACGAGCAGTACTTC.